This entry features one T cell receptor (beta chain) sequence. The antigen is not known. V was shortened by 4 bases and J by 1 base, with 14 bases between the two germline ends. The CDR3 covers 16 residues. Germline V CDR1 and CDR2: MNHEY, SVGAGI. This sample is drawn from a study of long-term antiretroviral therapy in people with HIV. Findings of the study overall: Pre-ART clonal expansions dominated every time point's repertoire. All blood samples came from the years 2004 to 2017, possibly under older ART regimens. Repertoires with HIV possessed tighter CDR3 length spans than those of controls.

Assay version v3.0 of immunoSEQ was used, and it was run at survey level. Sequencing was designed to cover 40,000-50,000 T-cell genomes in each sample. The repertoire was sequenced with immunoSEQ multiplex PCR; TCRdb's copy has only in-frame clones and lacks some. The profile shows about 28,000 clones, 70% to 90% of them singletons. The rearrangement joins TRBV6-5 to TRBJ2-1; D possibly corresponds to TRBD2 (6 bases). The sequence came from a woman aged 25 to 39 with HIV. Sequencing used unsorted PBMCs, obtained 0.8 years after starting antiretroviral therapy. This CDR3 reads CASSSRGGRSYNEQFF. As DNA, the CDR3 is TGTGCCAGCAGTTCCCGGGGAGGTCGGTCCTACAATGAGCAGTTCTTC.